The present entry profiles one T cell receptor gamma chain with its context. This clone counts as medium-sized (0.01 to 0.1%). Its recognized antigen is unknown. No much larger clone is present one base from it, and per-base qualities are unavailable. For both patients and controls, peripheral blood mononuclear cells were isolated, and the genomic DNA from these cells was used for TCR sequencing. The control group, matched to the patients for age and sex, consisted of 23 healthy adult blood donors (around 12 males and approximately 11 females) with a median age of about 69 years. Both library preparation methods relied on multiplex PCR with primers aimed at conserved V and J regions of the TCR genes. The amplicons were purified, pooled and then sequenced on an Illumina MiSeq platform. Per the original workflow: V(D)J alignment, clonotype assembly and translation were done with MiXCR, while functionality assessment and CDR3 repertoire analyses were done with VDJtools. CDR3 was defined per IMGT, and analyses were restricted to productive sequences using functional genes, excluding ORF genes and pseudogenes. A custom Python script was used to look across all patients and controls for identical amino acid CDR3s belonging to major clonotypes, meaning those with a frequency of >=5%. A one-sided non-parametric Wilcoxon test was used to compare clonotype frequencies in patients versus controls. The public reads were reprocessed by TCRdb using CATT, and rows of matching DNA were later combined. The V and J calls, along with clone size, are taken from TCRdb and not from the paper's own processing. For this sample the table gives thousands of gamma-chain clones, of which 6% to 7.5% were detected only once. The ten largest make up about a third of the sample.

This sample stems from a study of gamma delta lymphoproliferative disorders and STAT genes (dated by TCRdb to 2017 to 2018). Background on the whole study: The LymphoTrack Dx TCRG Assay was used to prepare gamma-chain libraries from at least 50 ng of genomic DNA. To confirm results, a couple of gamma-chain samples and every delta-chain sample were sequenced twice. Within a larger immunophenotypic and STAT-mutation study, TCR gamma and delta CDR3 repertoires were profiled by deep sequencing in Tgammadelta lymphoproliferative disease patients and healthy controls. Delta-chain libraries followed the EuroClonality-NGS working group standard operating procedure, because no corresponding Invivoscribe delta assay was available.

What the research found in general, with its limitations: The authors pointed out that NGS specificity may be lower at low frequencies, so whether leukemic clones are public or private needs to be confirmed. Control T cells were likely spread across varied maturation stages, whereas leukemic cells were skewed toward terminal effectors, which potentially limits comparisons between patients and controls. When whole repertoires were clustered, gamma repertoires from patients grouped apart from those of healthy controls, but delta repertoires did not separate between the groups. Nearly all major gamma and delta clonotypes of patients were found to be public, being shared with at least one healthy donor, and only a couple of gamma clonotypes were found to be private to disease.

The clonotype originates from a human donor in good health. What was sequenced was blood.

The sequenced DNA: TGTGCCACCTGGGACGGGCAAGAGGAGTATAAGAAACTCTTT. Its coded protein is CATWDGQEEYKKLF. The V and J genes are TRGV2 and TRGJ1 or TRGJ2. No J segment appears in TCRdb, so it was assigned here by matching the sequence to germline. The CDR3 holds 14 amino acids from the cysteine to the phenylalanine. The only DNA kept is the CDR3, 42 bases in frame from the first base. Germline trimming: 0 bases from V, 7 bases from J; junction bases outside gene matches: 9. Based on the germline V gene, the CDR1 and CDR2 sequences are EGSNGY and YDSYNSKV.